Listed below are T cell receptor beta chains from one sample, sequenced in a study of blood T cell repertoires in COVID-19. TCRdb keeps only in-frame clones here, not all; method: immunoSEQ multiplex PCR. The data show about 42,000 clones, with roughly nine tenths seen just once and 8% to 9.5% held by the top ten. Sequenced: peripheral blood. These receptors were taken from a man aged 50 or older with active COVID-19. The CDR3 runs from the conserved cysteine through the conserved F or W.

V	J	CDR3
TRBV19	TRBJ2-7	CASSIPGYEQYF
TRBV5-1	TRBJ1-2	CASSLRTGAEALNGYTF
TRBV12-3/TRBV12-4	TRBJ1-1	CASTQGARAFF
TRBV6-6	TRBJ1-2	CASSSGSNYGYTF
TRBV5-1	TRBJ2-6	CASMQGPLSGANVLTF
TRBV9	TRBJ2-2	CASRGGGPPGELFF
TRBV28	TRBJ1-6	CASSIPGQKNSPLHF
TRBV7-8	TRBJ1-4	CASSSRSEGLGKLFF
TRBV10-2	TRBJ2-2	CATANPLAGGRTGELFF
TRBV2	TRBJ1-3	CASRLVEGGYSGNTIYF
TRBV3-1/TRBV3-2	TRBJ1-2	CASSQRTGNYGYTF
TRBV28	TRBJ2-1	CASLSGSWNNEQFF
TRBV19	TRBJ2-2	CASSIVEAGAPGELFF
TRBV7-9	TRBJ2-1	CASSGGTSGSGEQFF
TRBV11-2	TRBJ2-3	CASSLRLAGEVADTQYF
TRBV2	TRBJ2-7	CASSGTSGRPSSYEQYF
TRBV5-1	TRBJ2-1	CASSDPRGKAEQFF
TRBV5-1	TRBJ1-4	CASSPDRRNEKLFF
TRBV3-1/TRBV3-2	TRBJ2-5	CASSQTTVRGQGTQYF
TRBV28	TRBJ2-7	CASSSAGTDSYEQYF
TRBV12-3/TRBV12-4	TRBJ1-2	CASSYDRGSYTF
TRBV5-8	TRBJ1-5	CASSPLTGFGNQPQHF
TRBV19	TRBJ2-7	CASSDRVDYEQYF
TRBV5-1	TRBJ2-2	CASSRTGQTGELFF
TRBV7-2	TRBJ2-1	CASLADNEQFF
TRBV11-2	TRBJ1-1	CASSSLRHRVAFF
TRBV27	TRBJ2-5	CASRTGGRETQYF
TRBV5-1	TRBJ1-4	CASSLSGGAEKLFF
TRBV14	TRBJ2-1	CASSHHGGLAYNEQFF
TRBV24-1	TRBJ1-2	CATSDYRGEGYTF
TRBV29-1	TRBJ1-1	CSISAGGDTEAFF
TRBV5-1	TRBJ2-3	CASSSGTSGPVRTDTQYF
TRBV6-5	TRBJ2-5	CASSYELAGSRETQYF
TRBV9	TRBJ2-7	CASSVGRFERESEQYF
TRBV6-5	TRBJ1-1	CASSYGDRGNTEAFF
TRBV10-3	TRBJ1-1	CAIRIQGLNTEAFF
TRBV7-9	TRBJ1-1	CASGAGANTEAFF
TRBV6-4	TRBJ2-1	CASALTGAYNEQFF
TRBV30	TRBJ1-2	CAWSVAGGRRAGYTF
TRBV18	TRBJ1-1	CASSPPRGGGTQEAFF
TRBV5-1	TRBJ2-1	CASSRDGLAGDNEQFF
TRBV5-1	TRBJ2-5	CASSLLAGMEEETQYF
TRBV28	TRBJ1-2	CASSPGTALNYGYTF
TRBV6-5	TRBJ2-1	CASSPGTSGKGEQFF
TRBV7-9	TRBJ1-1	CASSPGQLNTEAFF
TRBV19	TRBJ1-1	CASSISRRSGTEAFF
TRBV19	TRBJ2-6	CASSIGQGATGANVLTF
TRBV6-5	TRBJ1-1	CASHRERNTEAFF
TRBV6-1	TRBJ1-2	CASSDPQGLNYGYTF